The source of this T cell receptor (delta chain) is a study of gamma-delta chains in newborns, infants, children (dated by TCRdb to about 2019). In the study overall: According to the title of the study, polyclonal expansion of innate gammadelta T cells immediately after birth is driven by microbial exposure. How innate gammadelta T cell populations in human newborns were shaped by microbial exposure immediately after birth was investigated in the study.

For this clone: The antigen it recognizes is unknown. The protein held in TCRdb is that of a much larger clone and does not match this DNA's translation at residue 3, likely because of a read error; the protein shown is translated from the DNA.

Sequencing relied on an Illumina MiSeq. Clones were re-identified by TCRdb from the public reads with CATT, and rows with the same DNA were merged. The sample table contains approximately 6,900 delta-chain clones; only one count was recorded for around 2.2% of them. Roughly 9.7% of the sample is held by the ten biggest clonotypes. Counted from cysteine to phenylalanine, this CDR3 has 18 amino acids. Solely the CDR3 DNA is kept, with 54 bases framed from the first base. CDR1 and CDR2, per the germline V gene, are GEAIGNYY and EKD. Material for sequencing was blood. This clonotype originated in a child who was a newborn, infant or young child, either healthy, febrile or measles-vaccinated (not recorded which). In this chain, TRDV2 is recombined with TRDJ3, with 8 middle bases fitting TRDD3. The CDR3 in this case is CAYDTVTGGSWDTRQMFF. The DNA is TGTGCCTATGACACCGTTACTGGGGGCTCCTGGGACACCCGACAGATGTTTTTC.